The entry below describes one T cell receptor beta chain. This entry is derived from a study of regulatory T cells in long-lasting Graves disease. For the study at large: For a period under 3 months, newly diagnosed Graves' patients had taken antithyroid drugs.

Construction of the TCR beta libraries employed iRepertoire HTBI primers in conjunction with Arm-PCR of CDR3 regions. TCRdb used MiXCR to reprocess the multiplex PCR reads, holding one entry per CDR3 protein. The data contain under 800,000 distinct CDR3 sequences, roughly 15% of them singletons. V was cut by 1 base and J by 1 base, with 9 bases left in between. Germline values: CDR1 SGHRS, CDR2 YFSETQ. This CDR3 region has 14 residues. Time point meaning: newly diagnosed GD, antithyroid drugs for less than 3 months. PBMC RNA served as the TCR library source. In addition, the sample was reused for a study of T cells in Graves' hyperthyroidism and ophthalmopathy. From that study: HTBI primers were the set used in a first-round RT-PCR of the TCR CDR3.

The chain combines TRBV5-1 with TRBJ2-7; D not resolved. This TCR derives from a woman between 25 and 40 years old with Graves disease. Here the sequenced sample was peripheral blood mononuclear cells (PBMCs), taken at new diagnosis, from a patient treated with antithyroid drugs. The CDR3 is CASSLRAGSYEQYF. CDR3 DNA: TGCGCCAGCAGCTTGAGAGCTGGTTCCTACGAGCAGTACTTC.